These 24 T cell receptor beta chains share one sample of origin, sequenced in a study of T cell responses to AZD1222 COVID-19 vaccine. Produced via immunoSEQ multiplex PCR; TCRdb's table is partial and in-frame only. This table has 65,000 to 90,000 clones, more than 70% appearing once. The source material was peripheral blood, sampled on day 0 of AZD1222 vaccination. These receptors were obtained from an adult in good health.

The chain links TRBV11-3 to TRBJ1-1, with D uncertain. The V and J ends lost 11 bases and 4 bases respectively, with 14 bases between them. CDR1 is SGHNT, CDR2 YENEEA, per germline. The CDR3 runs to 12 residues. The CDR3 sequence: CAGIPSGTEAFF. In DNA form, the CDR3 reads TGTGCCGGGATTCCGTCGGGCACTGAAGCTTTCTTT.

The V and J genes are TRBV7-9 and TRBJ2-5, with 10 bases fitting TRBD2. J was trimmed by 4 bases and V by 2 bases; bases with no gene match: 4. The CDR3 consists of 15 residues. Germline V gene lookup returns CDR1 SEHNR and CDR2 FQNEAQ (reference sequence). The CDR3 bases are TGTGCCAGCAGCTTATACCTAGCGGGAGTAGAGACCCAGTACTTC. Its protein product is CASSLYLAGVETQYF.

V usage is TRBV7-2 and J usage is TRBJ2-5; TRBD2 agrees at 15 bases. J gave up 4 bases and V 5 bases, and 11 bases lay outside the gene matches. Germline assignment: CDR1 SGHTA and CDR2 FQGNSA. The CDR3 covers 18 residues. CDR3 sequence (DNA): TGTGCCAGCAGCCCAGGGACTAGCGGGGGGATGCCCACAGAGACCCAGTACTTC. As protein: CASSPGTSGGMPTETQYF.

The V call is TRBV7-2, the J call TRBJ2-7, with D hard to call. Germline assignment: CDR1 SGHTA and CDR2 FQGNSA. CDR3 length equals 14 residues. The ends were cut back, 3 bases at V and 6 bases at J, with 15 bases in the middle. The CDR3 sequence is CASSFLSLGREQYF. Here the CDR3 DNA reads TGTGCCAGCAGCTTTCTATCTTTAGGGCGCGAGCAGTACTTC.

The rearrangement joins TRBV15 to TRBJ1-1; D not resolved. V was shortened by 8 bases and J by 2 bases, with 15 bases between the two germline ends. The CDR3 is 14 amino acids. Germline CDR1 is LNHNV and CDR2 is YYDKDF (reference sequence). The CDR3 DNA sequence: TGTGCCACCGATCGAGGAGGGAGTAACACTGAAGCTTTCTTT. Translated, it gives CATDRGGSNTEAFF.

The gene calls are TRBV7-9 and TRBJ1-4; D perhaps matches TRBD1 (5 bases). The V and J ends lost 1 base and 0 bases respectively, with 9 bases between them. The CDR3 has 16 amino acids. CDR1 SEHNR and CDR2 FQNEAQ come from the germline V gene (reference sequence). The CDR3 nucleotides read TGTGCCAGCAGCTTAGGACAGCTTCCAACTAATGAAAAACTGTTTTTT. Protein product: CASSLGQLPTNEKLFF.

This chain links TRBV5-6 with TRBJ1-2, with a possible D match to TRBD1 (6 bases). Trimming removed 0 bases at V and 6 bases at J, with 15 bases between. The CDR3 sequence is 15 residues long. Germline CDR1 SGHDT, CDR2 YYEEEE. CDR3: CASSLGPQGLNGYTF. Written as DNA, the CDR3 is TGTGCCAGCAGCTTGGGTCCGCAGGGGTTAAATGGCTACACCTTC.

The table lists this clone with a count of one. The chain recombines TRBV11-3 with TRBJ1-1; possible D gene TRBD1, 6 bases. CDR3 length equals 14 residues. The germline V gene encodes CDR1 SGHNT and CDR2 YENEEA. Deletions cut 9 bases from V and 3 bases from J, with 17 bases between. The CDR3 loop is CASSPDSDHTEAFF. The CDR3 nucleotides are TGTGCCAGTTCCCCGGACAGCGACCACACTGAAGCTTTCTTT.

The chain has TRBV5-1 and TRBJ2-7, with TRBD2 matching 10 bases. CDR3 length: 14 residues. The germline gives CDR1 SGHRS, CDR2 YFSETQ. V shed 3 bases and J 5 bases; nucleotides not matched to a gene: 5. The CDR3 region has the DNA TGCGCCAGCAGCTGGGGACTAGCGTCCGACGAGCAGTACTTC. Encoded protein: CASSWGLASDEQYF.

The rearrangement joins TRBV11-2 to TRBJ2-5, with D possibly TRBD2 on 5 matching bases. Per the germline V gene, CDR1 is SGHAT and CDR2 is FQNNGV. Between the trimmed V and J ends, which lost 5 bases and 13 bases, there was a span of 14 bases. The CDR3 has 11 amino acids. In nucleotides, the CDR3 is TGTGCCAGCAGCCTAGCCCCCCTACGGTACTTC. This codes for CASSLAPLRYF.

The chain couples TRBV7-6 to TRBJ2-1; TRBD2 agrees at 8 bases. The length of the CDR3 is 16 residues. V shed 0 bases, J shed 5 bases, and the junction held 6 bases outside the gene matches. Germline loops: CDR1 SGHVS, CDR2 FNYEAQ. The CDR3 here is CASSLASSSGNNEQFF. The CDR3 DNA follows: TGTGCCAGCAGCTTAGCGAGTAGTAGCGGGAACAATGAGCAGTTCTTC.

The chain is built from TRBV29-1 and TRBJ1-1; TRBD1 aligns across 10 bases. The CDR3 extends over 13 amino acids. The V segment lost 4 bases and the J segment 5 bases; nucleotides outside the gene matches: 4. In germline, CDR1 is SQVTM, CDR2 ANQGSEA. This CDR3 reads CSVAGQGLTEAFF. CDR3 nucleotide sequence: TGCAGCGTTGCGGGACAGGGGCTTACTGAAGCTTTCTTT.

To note about this clone: One end of the junction does not line up with germline, which may come from a read error. The genes are TRBV10-3 and TRBJ1-2; D gene ambiguous. The CDR3 contains 18 residues. CDR1 is ENHRY, CDR2 SYGVKD, per germline. The CDR3 spells CAISKSPVTLERNYGYTF. CDR3 DNA: TGTGCCATCAGTAAGTCTCCCGTGACTCTCGAACGTAACTATGGCTACACCTTC.

The chain couples TRBV7-8 to TRBJ2-7; 9 bases agree with TRBD1. Per the germline V gene, CDR1 is SGHVS and CDR2 is FQNEAQ. V was pared by 4 bases and J by 3 bases, with 4 bases of the junction left unmatched. CDR3 length: 14 amino acids. CDR3 residues: CASSSGTGLYEQYF. The CDR3, as DNA: TGTGCCAGCAGCTCCGGGACAGGGCTCTACGAGCAGTACTTC.

This chain uses TRBV5-8 with TRBJ2-1, with 7 bases aligning to TRBD2. Germline V gene sequence: CDR1 SGHTS, CDR2 YDEGEE. The CDR3 loop spans 17 amino acids. Trimming removed 4 bases from V and 0 bases from J; junction bases left unmatched: 10. The CDR3 nucleotides are TGTGCCAGCAGCCATTTCGGCCTAGCGGACTCCTACAATGAGCAGTTCTTC. Translated, it gives CASSHFGLADSYNEQFF.

This clone was seen just once. The chain is built from TRBV6-1 and TRBJ1-5, with TRBD1 as a possible D gene (5 bases). Trimming removed 1 base at V and 7 bases at J, with 11 bases between. The germline V gene encodes CDR1 MNHNS and CDR2 SASEGT. This CDR3 comprises 14 residues. The CDR3 sequence is CASSEVAPGQPQHF. The DNA for the CDR3 is TGTGCCAGCAGTGAAGTAGCCCCAGGGCAGCCCCAGCATTTT.

The chain joins TRBV30 to TRBJ2-1, with 8 bases fitting TRBD1. Germline trimming cut 4 bases from V and 1 base from J; bases unmatched to any gene: 9. Germline assignment: CDR1 GTSNPN and CDR2 SVGIG (reference sequence). The CDR3 runs 16 residues. Here the CDR3 DNA reads TGTGCCTGGATGGGGGACAGGATTTCGTCCTACAATGAGCAGTTCTTC. Protein: CAWMGDRISSYNEQFF.

Notes on this clone: Germline is not matched at one junction end, which may reflect a read error. The CDR3 loop reads CASSLALAGGLNEQFF. CDR3 DNA: TGTGCTAGCAGCTTAGCCCTAGCGGGGGGATTGAATGAGCAGTTCTTC. The rearrangement joins TRBV7-7 to TRBJ2-1; 11 bases align to TRBD2. CDR1 and CDR2 (germline): SSHAT, FNYEAQ (reference sequence). CDR3 length equals 16 residues.

This chain connects TRBV14 to TRBJ2-7; 7 bases match TRBD1. There are 17 residues in the CDR3. The V and J ends lost 3 bases and 0 bases, in that order; junction bases with no gene match: 11. Germline V gene sequence: CDR1 SGHDN, CDR2 FVKESK. CDR3 in DNA: TGTGCCAGCAGCCAGAGGAAGGGGGCAATTACCTCCTACGAGCAGTACTTC. Residues: CASSQRKGAITSYEQYF.

The rearrangement uses TRBV5-4 and TRBJ2-5; the D gene is possibly TRBD2 (5 bases). Per the germline V gene, CDR1 is SGHNT and CDR2 is YYREEE (reference sequence). This CDR3 spans 15 amino acids. Trimming removed 3 bases from V and 3 bases from J, with 15 bases in between. Written as DNA, the CDR3 is TGTGCCAGCAGCTCCCGGGAACACGTGAAAGAGACCCAGTACTTC. Translating it yields CASSSREHVKETQYF.

The CDR3 spells CASSLGQGTEAFF. The CDR3 DNA reads TGTGCCAGCAGCTTGGGACAGGGCACTGAAGCTTTCTTT. The chain employs TRBV11-3 and TRBJ1-1, with 9 bases that match TRBD1. V shed 3 bases, J shed 4 bases, and the junction held 0 bases outside the gene matches. The CDR3 length is 13 residues. CDR1 SGHNT and CDR2 YENEEA come from the germline V gene. Supplemented by reference TRBV11-3 and TRBJ1-1, the full variable domain reads EAGVVQSPRYKIIEKKQPVAFWCNPISGHNTLYWYLQNLGQGPELLIRYENEEAVDDSQLPKDRFSAERLKGVDSTLKIQPAELGDSAVYLCASSLGQGTEAFFGQGTRLTVV.

This chain connects TRBV7-3 to TRBJ1-1; the match to TRBD1 covers 8 bases. The CDR3 runs to 16 residues. Per germline, CDR1 SGHTA and CDR2 FQGTGA. V was clipped by 4 bases and J by 1 base; unmatched bases: 8. Here the CDR3 DNA reads TGTGCCAGCAGCTACTTGGGGGGGACAGGGAACACTGAAGCTTTCTTT. Its protein is CASSYLGGTGNTEAFF.

CDR3 residues: CASNMGRSYEQYF. In nucleotides, the CDR3 is TGTGCCAGTAACATGGGACGGTCCTACGAGCAGTACTTC. The gene calls are TRBV19 and TRBJ2-7; tentatively, D is TRBD1 or TRBD2 (5 bases each). CDR1 is LNHDA, CDR2 SQIVND, per germline (reference sequence). Trimming pared 7 bases from V and 1 base from J, leaving 11 bases between. This CDR3 spans 13 amino acids.

J is TRBJ1-2 and V is TRBV5-8; D is unclear. The CDR3 is 12 residues long. Looked up from germline, CDR1 is SGHTS and CDR2 is YDEGEE. The V gene lost 1 base and the J gene lost 8 bases, with 9 bases spanning the gap. The CDR3, as DNA: TGTGCCAGCAGCTTGCGGGAGTCAGGCTACACCTTC. This sequence encodes CASSLRESGYTF.